The 22 T cell receptor beta chains listed next were all sequenced from one sample in a study of cytomegalovirus exposure and HLA in healthy donors. Using immunoSEQ multiplex PCR, the repertoire was profiled, and TCRdb retains in-frame clones only, with some absent. The sample consists of over 150,000 clones, about 90% of them appearing once. The specimen sequenced was PBMCs. The origin of the receptors is a woman under 30 in good health and CMV-seropositive.

The gene calls are TRBV29-1 and TRBJ1-1; D is perhaps TRBD1 (5 bases). CDR3 length: 13 residues. V dropped 5 bases and J dropped 4 bases, with 14 bases sitting between them. Germline CDR1 is SQVTM and CDR2 is ANQGSEA. The CDR3 DNA sequence: TGCAGCGTTCCAGGCGGGGGGGGCACTGAAGCTTTCTTT. Translated: CSVPGGGGTEAFF.

V gene TRBV4-2 combines with J gene TRBJ1-1, with D tentatively TRBD1 (6 bases). The CDR3 has 14 residues. Germline CDR1 and CDR2: LGHNA and YNFKEQ. Deletions cut 2 bases from V and 7 bases from J, with 14 bases between. CDR3 DNA sequence: TGTGCCAGCAGCCAACAAGGGGGAGGGCGTGAAGCTTTCTTT. Protein product: CASSQQGGGREAFF.

This rearrangement joins TRBV6-1 to TRBJ2-4, with 9 nucleotides matching TRBD1. The CDR3 totals 14 residues. CDR1 is MNHNS and CDR2 is SASEGT in the germline V gene. Trimming at V came to 8 bases and at J to 5 bases, leaving 7 bases not matched to a gene. The CDR3 DNA reads TGTGCCAGCGCCCGGGACAGGGTCCAAAACATTCAGTACTTC. This encodes CASARDRVQNIQYF.

The chain is built from TRBV29-1 and TRBJ2-1; D is ambiguous. The CDR3 sequence is 12 residues long. V lost 7 bases to trimming and J lost 4 bases, with 11 bases between them. Germline V gives CDR1 SQVTM, CDR2 ANQGSEA. CDR3 sequence: CSALPGYNEQFF. The CDR3 bases are TGCAGCGCTCTTCCGGGTTACAATGAGCAGTTCTTC.

CDR3 region: CASSVEGGGQEQYF. The CDR3 DNA reads TGTGCCAGCAGCGTAGAAGGCGGGGGGCAAGAGCAGTACTTC. The J gene is TRBJ2-7, the V gene TRBV9, with TRBD2 matching 8 bases. Germline V gene sequence: CDR1 SGDLS, CDR2 YYNGEE. The V segment lost 0 bases and the J segment 7 bases; nucleotides outside the gene matches: 6. The CDR3 contains 14 residues.

This sequence joins TRBV11-1 and TRBJ2-7; possibly TRBD2 for D (5 bases). V lost 6 bases, J lost 6 bases, and 21 bases lay in between. Germline assignment: CDR1 SGHAT and CDR2 FQDESV (reference sequence). This CDR3 has 15 amino acids. CDR3: CASSSTGNPLSEQYF. The DNA for the CDR3 is TGTGCCAGCAGTTCCACGGGAAACCCCCTATCCGAGCAGTACTTC.

On this clone itself: This specimen includes other DNA sequences encoding the same CDR3. The rearrangement uses TRBV28 and TRBJ1-2; maybe TRBD1 (5 bases). Germline V gene lookup returns CDR1 MDHEN and CDR2 SYDVKM. This CDR3 contains 13 residues. The germline V and J ends were trimmed by 3 bases and 2 bases, with 7 bases remaining between them. The CDR3 nucleotides are TGTGCCAGCAGTTTGACAGCCAACTATGGCTACACCTTC. It encodes CASSLTANYGYTF.

This clone is a singleton in its sample. The V gene is TRBV18, the J gene TRBJ2-1; D call uncertain. This CDR3 has 13 residues. Germline assignment: CDR1 KGHSH and CDR2 LQKENI. Deletions cut 3 bases from V and 9 bases from J, with 12 bases between. CDR3 in DNA: TGTGCCAGCTCACCGCAGGCCCCAGGTGAGCAGTTCTTC. Protein product: CASSPQAPGEQFF.

The chain links TRBV27 to TRBJ2-7, with 10 bases lining up with TRBD1. The CDR3 length is 15 residues. V gave up 3 bases and J gave up 1 base; unmatched junction bases: 3. The germline V gene encodes CDR1 MNHEY and CDR2 SMNVEV (reference sequence). The CDR3, as DNA: TGTGCCAGCAGTTTTTTGGGACAGGGGTCCTACGAGCAGTACTTC. Translated: CASSFLGQGSYEQYF.

The chain combines TRBV6-1 with TRBJ1-3; TRBD1 matches at 11 bases. Germline CDR1 is MNHNS and CDR2 is SASEGT. Unmatched junction bases numbered 5, after V lost 3 bases and J lost 1 base. This CDR3 has 17 amino acids. The CDR3 nucleotides read TGTGCCAGCAGTGACTGGACAGGGGGCCTTTCTGGAAACACCATATATTTT. Protein product: CASSDWTGGLSGNTIYF.

The DNA for the CDR3 is TGTGCCAGCAGTTCCCCGGGACAGTCACGTTACGAGCAGTACTTC. Its protein is CASSSPGQSRYEQYF. V usage is TRBV6-6 and J usage is TRBJ2-7, with TRBD1 identical over 7 bases. Germline assignment: CDR1 MNHNY and CDR2 SVGAGI (reference sequence). With 4 bases clipped from V and 4 bases from J, the junction kept 10 bases outside the gene matches. This CDR3 is built from 15 residues.

The genes are TRBV18 and TRBJ1-4, with 7 nucleotides matching TRBD1. From germline, CDR1 is KGHSH and CDR2 LQKENI. V shed 5 bases, J shed 7 bases, and the junction held 4 bases outside the gene matches. The CDR3 is made up of 13 amino acids. In DNA form, the CDR3 reads TGTGCCAGCTCAACAGGGGTCAGTGAAAAACTGTTTTTT. Amino acids: CASSTGVSEKLFF. The complete variable domain, with remaining parts taken from reference TRBV18 and TRBJ1-4, reads NAGVMQNPRHLVRRRGQEARLRCSPMKGHSHVYWYRQLPEEGLKFMVYLQKENIIDESGMPKERFSAEFPKEGPSILRIQQVVRGDSAAYFCASSTGVSEKLFFGSGTQLSVL.

This chain connects TRBV6-1 to TRBJ1-3, with TRBD1 identical over 7 bases. The V and J ends lost 7 bases and 0 bases, in that order; junction bases with no gene match: 6. The germline V gene encodes CDR1 MNHNS and CDR2 SASEGT. There are 15 residues in the CDR3. The CDR3 DNA reads TGTGCCAGCACATCCGGGACAGTCTCTGGAAACACCATATATTTT. This gives the protein CASTSGTVSGNTIYF.

The chain carries TRBV7-8 and TRBJ2-5; D remains ambiguous. V dropped 4 bases and J dropped 0 bases, with 3 bases sitting between them. Germline lookup yields CDR1 SGHVS and CDR2 FQNEAQ. CDR3 length equals 12 residues. CDR3 residues: CASSSNQETQYF. The CDR3 bases are TGTGCCAGCAGCTCAAACCAAGAGACCCAGTACTTC.

V gene TRBV5-1 combines with J gene TRBJ2-3; perhaps TRBD1 as D (5 bases). CDR1 is SGHRS, CDR2 YFSETQ, per germline. V was clipped by 4 bases and J by 2 bases, with 17 bases between them. CDR3 length equals 16 residues. The CDR3 is CASSPSGALTTDTQYF. The CDR3 coding sequence is TGCGCCAGCAGCCCCTCTGGGGCACTCACCACAGATACGCAGTATTTT. The whole variable domain, filled in from reference TRBV5-1 and TRBJ2-3, reads KAGVTQTPRYLIKTRGQQVTLSCSPISGHRSVSWYQQTPGQGLQFLFEYFSETQRNKGNFPGRFSGRQFSNSRSEMNVSTLELGDSALYLCASSPSGALTTDTQYFGPGTRLTVL.

The sample holds one count of this clone. The rearrangement joins TRBV7-8 to TRBJ2-7; D ambiguous. Germline V gene sequence: CDR1 SGHVS, CDR2 FQNEAQ. This CDR3 comprises 17 residues. The ends were cut back, 3 bases at V and 6 bases at J, with 24 bases in the middle. CDR3 coding DNA: TGTGCCAGCAGCTTCGGCGGCGGCTGGCCCCCAACGGCCGAGCAGTACTTC. This gives the protein CASSFGGGWPPTAEQYF.

V and J are TRBV7-2 and TRBJ2-1; 10 bases are shared with TRBD2. CDR1 SGHTA and CDR2 FQGNSA come from the germline V gene. V dropped 2 bases and J dropped 4; count of bases not matched to a gene: 11. The CDR3 is made up of 18 amino acids. CDR3 residues: CASSLIRGQLAGYNEQFF. In DNA form, the CDR3 reads TGTGCCAGCAGCTTAATACGTGGTCAACTAGCGGGATACAATGAGCAGTTCTTC.

The gene calls are TRBV2 and TRBJ2-2; 8 bases are a match to TRBD1. The ends lost 6 bases at V and 2 bases at J; junction bases unmatched: 8. Germline V gene data show CDR1 as SNHLY and CDR2 as FYNNEI. The CDR3 loop spans 16 amino acids. In DNA, the CDR3 is TGTGCCAGCAGGAGGGGAACAGGGGGTAACACCGGGGAGCTGTTTTTT. This gives the protein CASRRGTGGNTGELFF.

The chain is built from TRBV7-2 and TRBJ1-4; D uncertain. V dropped 5 bases and J dropped 8 bases, with 18 bases sitting between them. Germline V gives CDR1 SGHTA, CDR2 FQGNSA. This CDR3 region has 15 residues. CDR3 protein: CASSPRGGHGEKLFF. The DNA of the CDR3 is TGTGCCAGCAGCCCTCGGGGAGGGCACGGGGAAAAACTGTTTTTT.

V is TRBV6-5 and J is TRBJ1-3; TRBD1 aligns across 10 bases. Germline trimming cut 4 bases from V and 4 bases from J; bases unmatched to any gene: 7. The CDR3 has 16 residues. Germline CDR1 reads MNHEY; CDR2 reads SVGAGI. CDR3 in amino acids: CASSSPGTGDGNTIYF. Here the CDR3 DNA reads TGTGCCAGCAGTTCCCCCGGGACAGGGGACGGAAACACCATATATTTT.

CDR3 DNA sequence: TGTGCCACCAGCAGAGATCTCCAGGGTGAGCAGTTCTTC. Its protein is CATSRDLQGEQFF. V and J are TRBV15 and TRBJ2-1; maybe TRBD1 (5 bases). Per the germline V gene, CDR1 is LNHNV and CDR2 is YYDKDF (reference sequence). This CDR3 contains 13 residues. With 0 bases removed from V and 9 bases from J, the gap between germline ends came to 9 bases.

The chain recombines TRBV2 with TRBJ2-1, with D perhaps matching TRBD2 (5 bases). This CDR3 spans 15 amino acids. V gave up 5 bases and J gave up 4 bases, with 15 bases separating them. CDR1 and CDR2 from the germline V gene are SNHLY and FYNNEI. The DNA for the CDR3 is TGTGCCAGCAGTCCCAGACTAACTACTTACAATGAGCAGTTCTTC. It encodes CASSPRLTTYNEQFF.